This T cell receptor (beta chain) was sequenced during a study of blood T cells in healthy people across ages. Study-level findings and limits: Researchers judged that diversity estimates from one million T cells fell short of true values.

In germline, CDR1 is MNHEY, CDR2 SVGAGI. V lost 1 base and J 5 bases, leaving 17 bases between the germline ends. The CDR3 has 16 amino acids. There are a few counts of this clonotype. Its antigen is not identified. Next came a second PCR, run for roughly 6 to 11 cycles, which used a sample-barcoded 5' primer along with a J-beta primer mix. The template-switch adaptor was a 5' adaptor with 12 random nucleotides. It tagged each cDNA molecule. TCRdb analysed the 5' RACE reads with MiXCR anew, one entry per CDR3 protein. The sample lists about 1.6 million distinct CDR3 sequences, around 36% seen once, with approximately 10% in the top ten.

The chain recombines TRBV6-5 with TRBJ2-5; D is perhaps TRBD1 (6 bases). The sequenced sample consisted of blood. The sequence derives from a woman aged 25 to 39 in good health. The CDR3 bases are TGTGCCAGCAGTTACTACCCAAGACAGGTTGTGGAGACCCAGTACTTC. It encodes CASSYYPRQVVETQYF.